This T cell receptor (beta chain) was sequenced in a study of T cell responses to AZD1222 COVID-19 vaccine. Findings and caveats of the study: Close to half of spike-specific TCRs reportedly recognize unmutated variant regions. When two AZD1222 doses had been given, Spike-specific TCR breadth and depth rose. The donor cohort was predominantly white British with a female majority, and clonal diversity may have been underestimated.

The V and J ends lost 1 base and 0 bases respectively, with 12 bases between them. Germline V gene data show CDR1 as SGHAT and CDR2 as FQNNGV. The length of the CDR3 is 16 residues. Turning to this clone: Its antigen remains unknown.

Sequencing was performed with immunoSEQ multiplex PCR; in TCRdb, only in-frame clones are kept and a portion is missing. This table holds some 80,000 clones, approximately 91% found once. The starting material was peripheral blood, obtained on day 0 of MenACWY control vaccination. This clonotype originated in an adult in good health. This chain links TRBV11-2 with TRBJ1-1, with D unclear. CDR3: CASSLASMLMNTEAFF. The CDR3 nucleotides are TGTGCCAGCAGCTTAGCGAGCATGCTGATGAACACTGAAGCTTTCTTT.